One and the same sample provided the 27 T cell receptor beta chains below, sequenced in a study of spatial heterogeneity in lung cancer. Specified time point: sample taken at primary tumor resection. TCRdb reprocessed the 5' RACE reads via MiXCR and lists one record per CDR3 protein. The sample has approximately 66,000 distinct CDR3 sequences, approximately 6% seen once. The source material was PBMCs, sampled at surgery. These receptors were collected from a female donor with early-stage non-small cell lung cancer.

This clonotype has ten or more counts. The junction differs from germline at one of its ends, possibly a read error. The chain uses TRBV12-3 or TRBV12-4 and TRBJ1-2, with D tentatively TRBD1 (5 bases). The CDR3 covers 14 residues. In DNA form, the CDR3 reads TGTGCAAGCAGTTTGTGGGGCAGGCAGAAGGGCTACACCTTC. Amino acid sequence: CASSLWGRQKGYTF.

This clonotype appeared many times. The V call is TRBV5-6, the J call TRBJ1-5; D gene uncertain. The CDR3 spans 14 residues. The germline V gene encodes CDR1 SGHDT and CDR2 YYEEEE. V shed 6 bases and J shed 3 bases, with 13 bases lying between them. This CDR3 is CASTQRGINQPQHF. CDR3 sequence (DNA): TGTGCCAGCACCCAAAGAGGGATCAATCAGCCCCAGCATTTT. The full variable domain, rest sourced from reference TRBV5-6 and TRBJ1-5, is DAGVTQSPTHLIKTRGQQVTLRCSPKSGHDTVSWYQQALGQGPQFIFQYYEEEERQRGNFPDRFSGHQFPNYSSELNVNALLLGDSALYLCASTQRGINQPQHFGDGTRLSIL.

The rearrangement links TRBV27 to TRBJ2-3, with a tentative D call TRBD1 (6 bases). The length of the CDR3 is 15 residues. Germline V gene sequence: CDR1 MNHEY, CDR2 SMNVEV (reference sequence). Trimming shortened V by 0 bases and J by 5 bases, and 12 bases separated the two germline ends. CDR3 in amino acids: CASSLSVTGLDTQYF. The CDR3 DNA reads TGTGCCAGCAGTTTATCAGTCACAGGGTTAGATACGCAGTATTTT.

This clonotype occurred a few times. The gene calls are TRBV12-3 or TRBV12-4 and TRBJ1-6; TRBD1 agrees at 9 bases. V dropped 3 bases and J dropped 3; count of bases not matched to a gene: 9. The CDR3 is made up of 18 amino acids. CDR3 bases: TGTGCCAGCAGTTTTTCGGACAGGGGCTACGGCTATAATTCACCCCTCCACTTT. This codes for CASSFSDRGYGYNSPLHF.

By frequency in the sample, this clonotype is medium-sized. The chain carries TRBV5-6 and TRBJ1-3, with D maybe TRBD1 (5 bases). Germline-derived CDR1 and CDR2 are SGHDT and YYEEEE. The CDR3 sequence is 15 residues long. V dropped 5 bases and J dropped 0 bases, with 12 bases sitting between them. The CDR3, as DNA: TGTGCCAGCAGTCCGACAGCCAACTCTGGAAACACCATATATTTT. Translating gives CASSPTANSGNTIYF.

This clonotype was observed a few times. The CDR3 DNA is TGTGCCAGCAGCTTCGGAGACAGCCATCAGCCCCAGCATTTT. It yields the protein CASSFGDSHQPQHF. The genes are TRBV7-9 and TRBJ1-5; tentatively, D is TRBD1 (5 bases). V was cut by 3 bases and J by 5 bases, with 11 bases left in between. The length of the CDR3 is 14 residues. Germline assignment: CDR1 SEHNR and CDR2 FQNEAQ (reference sequence).

This clonotype was detected ten times or more. This rearrangement joins TRBV6-1 to TRBJ1-2; D gene uncertain. V lost 3 bases and J 8 bases, leaving 13 bases between the germline ends. The CDR3 is made up of 13 amino acids. Germline V gene data show CDR1 as MNHNS and CDR2 as SASEGT. CDR3 in amino acids: CASSEVSEIGYTF. CDR3 DNA: TGTGCCAGCAGTGAGGTCAGCGAGATCGGCTACACCTTC.

This clonotype has a count of ten or more. The rearrangement links TRBV12-3 or TRBV12-4 to TRBJ1-4; the D gene is possibly TRBD1 (5 bases). The CDR3 is made up of 13 amino acids. The V and J ends lost 3 bases and 7 bases respectively, with 9 bases between them. The CDR3 loop reads CASSFGGSEKLFF. DNA for the CDR3: TGTGCCAGCAGTTTTGGGGGGAGTGAAAAACTGTTTTTT.

Ten or more counts support this clonotype. The chain uses TRBV28 and TRBJ2-7, with D possibly matching TRBD1 (5 bases). This CDR3 is 13 amino acids long. V was trimmed by 2 bases and J by 2 bases, leaving 7 bases between them. The germline V gene has CDR1 MDHEN and CDR2 SYDVKM. The CDR3 region has the DNA TGTGCCAGCAGTTTAGGGGCAGCCTACGAGCAGTACGTC. It is translated as CASSLGAAYEQYV.

This clonotype was found many times. The chain couples TRBV12-3 or TRBV12-4 to TRBJ1-6; D not resolved. Trimming took off 5 bases at V and 3 bases at J, with 2 bases between the two ends. The CDR3 is made up of 12 amino acids. The CDR3 DNA sequence: TGTGCCAGCAGTAGCTATAATTCACCCCTCCACTTT. Its protein is CASSSYNSPLHF.

This chain links TRBV4-1 with TRBJ1-6, with D perhaps TRBD1 (6 bases). Germline-derived CDR1 and CDR2 are MGHRA and YSYEKL. This CDR3 has 16 residues. V lost 0 bases and J 9 bases, leaving 15 bases between the germline ends. This chain's CDR3 is CASSQEGGGELSPLHF. CDR3 nucleotides: TGCGCCAGCAGCCAAGAAGGAGGGGGAGAACTTTCACCCCTCCACTTT.

With respect to this clonotype: This may be a read error, as it is one base from a much larger clone. J is TRBJ2-3 and V is TRBV6-5; 7 nucleotides match TRBD2. With V trimmed by 7 bases and J by 6 bases, 10 bases remained unmatched. This CDR3 is 14 amino acids long. Germline assignment: CDR1 MNHEY and CDR2 SVGAGI. The CDR3 DNA reads as TGTGCCAGCACGGTCCCGCGGGAGACCGATACGCAGTATTTT. This encodes CASTVPRETDTQYF.

This clonotype occurred many times. V usage is TRBV6-5 and J usage is TRBJ2-2; TRBD1 might be the D (5 bases). CDR1 and CDR2 from the germline V gene are MNHEY and SVGAGI. This CDR3 has 15 residues. Trimming shortened V by 7 bases and J by 1 base, and 13 bases separated the two germline ends. This CDR3 is CASNRQGKNTGELFF. DNA for the CDR3: TGTGCCAGCAATCGGCAGGGAAAGAACACCGGGGAGCTGTTTTTT.

This clonotype was seen many times. Written as DNA, the CDR3 is TGTGCCAGCAGTTACGACCAGGGTTCCTATGGCTACACCTTC. Amino acid sequence: CASSYDQGSYGYTF. This chain uses TRBV6-5 with TRBJ1-2; D is possibly TRBD1 (5 bases). Between the trimmed V and J ends, which lost 2 bases and 4 bases, there was a span of 11 bases. In germline, CDR1 is MNHEY, CDR2 SVGAGI. The CDR3 covers 14 residues.

This clonotype showed up many times. This chain joins TRBV12-3 or TRBV12-4 and TRBJ2-3, with 7 nucleotides matching TRBD1. This CDR3 contains 15 residues. J lost 3 bases, V lost 4 bases, and 7 bases had no gene match. The CDR3 sequence: CASSSSGQLTDTQYF. The CDR3 DNA reads TGTGCCAGCAGTTCCTCGGGACAGTTGACAGATACGCAGTATTTT.

This clonotype was found a few times. The J gene is TRBJ1-3, the V gene TRBV7-2; possible D gene TRBD1, 5 bases. The CDR3 spans 15 residues. V was trimmed by 4 bases and J by 9 bases, leaving 19 bases between them. Looked up from germline, CDR1 is SGHTA and CDR2 is FQGNSA. The CDR3: CASSSEGPPVGTIYF. As DNA, the CDR3 is TGTGCCAGCAGCTCCGAGGGGCCCCCTGTGGGCACCATATATTTT.

This clonotype was observed at least ten times. This chain joins TRBV5-1 and TRBJ2-7; TRBD2 matches 16 bases. Germline V gene data show CDR1 as SGHRS and CDR2 as YFSETQ. The CDR3 runs to 17 residues. V was pared by 4 bases and J by 5 bases, with 9 bases of the junction left unmatched. CDR3: CASSKGTSGRVLNEQYF. The CDR3 DNA reads as TGCGCCAGCAGCAAGGGGACTAGCGGGAGGGTACTGAACGAGCAGTACTTC.

This clonotype was counted ten times or more. The J gene is TRBJ1-5, the V gene TRBV3-1; 9 nucleotides match TRBD1. V was clipped by 0 bases and J by 4 bases; unmatched bases: 4. This CDR3 is 16 amino acids long. Germline V gene sequence: CDR1 LGHDT, CDR2 YNNKEL (reference sequence). As DNA, the CDR3 is TGTGCCAGCAGCCAAGATGCGACAGGGGGGAATCAGCCCCAGCATTTT. Translating it yields CASSQDATGGNQPQHF.

This clonotype occurred a few times. CDR3 residues: CSAREAAGGPNTGELFF. The CDR3 DNA sequence: TGCAGTGCTAGAGAAGCAGCGGGAGGGCCGAACACCGGGGAGCTGTTTTTT. The chain uses TRBV20-1 and TRBJ2-2, with 10 bases that match TRBD2. This CDR3 comprises 17 residues. Germline V gene lookup returns CDR1 DFQATT and CDR2 SNEGSKA (reference sequence). Trimming cost V 0 bases and J 0 bases; bases outside gene matches: 4.

This clonotype showed up many times. The gene calls are TRBV3-1 and TRBJ1-1, with no clear D. The CDR3 runs 11 residues. Germline-derived CDR1 and CDR2 are LGHDT and YNNKEL (reference sequence). Trimming shortened V by 5 bases and J by 5 bases, and 6 bases separated the two germline ends. CDR3 nucleotide sequence: TGTGCCAGCAGCGCGGGGACTGAAGCTTTCTTT. It translates to CASSAGTEAFF.

This clonotype has at least ten counts. V and J are TRBV3-1 and TRBJ1-1; no clear D gene. V lost 6 bases, J lost 2 bases, and 10 bases lay in between. Germline V gene sequence: CDR1 LGHDT, CDR2 YNNKEL (reference sequence). The CDR3 runs 13 residues. The CDR3 here is CASRPTENTEAFF. In nucleotides, the CDR3 is TGTGCCAGCAGACCGACGGAAAACACTGAAGCTTTCTTT.

This clonotype was detected a few times. This rearrangement joins TRBV6-5 to TRBJ2-3; tentatively, D is TRBD2 (7 bases). The CDR3 has 15 amino acids. The V gene's germline CDR1 is MNHEY and CDR2 SVGAGI. V lost 5 bases, J lost 3 bases, and 15 bases lay in between. This CDR3 is CASSTPGGGTDTQYF. Written as DNA, the CDR3 is TGTGCCAGCAGTACCCCGGGGGGCGGTACAGATACGCAGTATTTT.

This clonotype was recorded a few times. The V call is TRBV20-1, the J call TRBJ2-4; D is uncertain. V was clipped by 0 bases and J by 0 bases, with 9 bases between them. This CDR3 has 15 residues. Per germline, CDR1 DFQATT and CDR2 SNEGSKA (reference sequence). The CDR3 sequence is CSARDMELAKNIQYF. CDR3 nucleotides: TGCAGTGCTAGAGATATGGAACTAGCCAAAAACATTCAGTACTTC.

The genes are TRBV2 and TRBJ2-5; TRBD1 matches 8 bases. Germline CDR1 is SNHLY and CDR2 is FYNNEI. The CDR3 contains 12 residues. The ends lost 8 bases at V and 4 bases at J; junction bases unmatched: 3. CDR3: CASQDRGETQYF. The CDR3, as DNA: TGTGCCAGCCAAGACAGGGGAGAGACCCAGTACTTC.

V gene TRBV19 combines with J gene TRBJ1-1, with TRBD1 identical over 8 bases. Germline V gene lookup returns CDR1 LNHDA and CDR2 SQIVND (reference sequence). The ends lost 6 bases at V and 1 base at J; junction bases unmatched: 4. The CDR3 runs to 14 residues. The CDR3 coding sequence is TGTGCCAGTAGCCCGGGACAGGAGAACACTGAAGCTTTCTTT. It specifies CASSPGQENTEAFF.

This clonotype showed up just a few times. This chain uses TRBV7-3 with TRBJ2-7; D gene ambiguous. V was clipped by 1 base and J by 6 bases, with 10 bases between them. The CDR3 spans 13 residues. Germline V CDR1 and CDR2: SGHTA, FQGTGA. The CDR3 nucleotides are TGTGCCAGCAGCTTAAATGCACGAGGCGAGCAGTACGTC. It encodes CASSLNARGEQYV.

This clonotype was seen a few times. The chain employs TRBV6-6 and TRBJ2-5, with D hard to call. This CDR3 contains 11 residues. V was trimmed by 3 bases and J by 4 bases, leaving 3 bases between them. CDR1 and CDR2 from the germline V gene are MNHNY and SVGAGI (reference sequence). The CDR3 region is CASSYRETQYF. CDR3 sequence (DNA): TGTGCCAGCAGTTATAGAGAGACCCAGTACTTC.